The sequence of this T cell receptor (beta chain) was determined in a study of CD8 T cells in ankylosing spondylitis. Broader study findings: Reactive arthritis synovial fluid and blood were previously reported to contain some motif variants.

The TCR beta libraries were generated through quantitative 5'-RACE incorporating molecular barcodes. MiXCR was run by TCRdb on the 5' RACE reads, yielding one entry per CDR3 protein. The sample contains about 100,000 distinct CDR3 sequences, 24% of which appear only once. This clonotype was picked up many times. Its antigen is still unknown. The clonotype originates from a male donor with ankylosing spondylitis. The sequencing input was synovial fluid, either unsorted or a sorted T cell fraction (not recorded which).

CDR3 in DNA: TGTGCCAGCAGCGGAGTGGCCTCGCAATTCTCTGGAAACACCATATATTTT. It encodes CASSGVASQFSGNTIYF. This chain uses TRBV12-3 or TRBV12-4 with TRBJ1-3; D is unclear. Trimming left V 6 bases short and J 0 bases short, with 18 bases between. The CDR3 loop spans 17 amino acids.